This T cell receptor beta chain originates from a study of blood T cell repertoires in COVID-19. Across the study: Acute and convalescent COVID-19 samples came from the United States, Italy and Spain. Nucleic acid was either cDNA or gDNA, and it came from T cells, B-cell-depleted T cells, or PBMCs.

Methods used by the authors: Reference gene primer amplification gave nucleated cell count estimates. Sequenced by immunoSEQ multiplex PCR; TCRdb stores in-frame clones only, minus some. D and trimming were read from the DNA, whereas the V and J calls and clone size are those reported in that table. The top ten hold 27% of the sample, which has 100,000 to 150,000 clones, 65% to 90% seen once. CDR3 length equals 14 residues. Germline V gives CDR1 DFQATT, CDR2 SNEGSKA (reference sequence). V shed 3 bases, J shed 2 bases, and the junction held 4 bases outside the gene matches. Sequenced material: peripheral blood. The rearrangement uses TRBV20-1 and TRBJ1-3; 7 bases match TRBD1. The receptor was derived from a woman over 75 with acute or convalescent COVID-19. CDR3 protein: CSASRDRAGNTIYF. CDR3 sequence (DNA): TGCAGTGCTAGTCGAGACAGGGCTGGAAACACCATATATTTT.